Listed below are T cell receptor beta chains from one sample, sequenced in a study of blood T cell repertoires in COVID-19. Assay used: immunoSEQ multiplex PCR; TCRdb lists only in-frame clones, some missing. The table shows around 75,000 clones, with roughly 88% occurring only once. The sequencing sample was made of peripheral blood. The receptors here all came from a human donor in a cohort sampled during active COVID-19. Both conserved end residues are part of each CDR3. A D gene is named only where the DNA matches it firmly. The listing skips clone size in some rows; elsewhere it reads once, few, many or a size class.

>TRBV18|TRBJ1-5|.|.
CASCADRNQPQHF
TGTGCCAGCTGCGCTGATCGCAATCAGCCCCAGCATTTT
>TRBV11-2|TRBJ1-4|TRBD1|.
CASSLQVAGQGNEKLFF
TGTGCCAGCAGCTTACAAGTGGCGGGACAGGGGAATGAAAAACTGTTTTTT
>TRBV9|TRBJ2-3|TRBD2|.
CASSLRLAGLKDTQYF
TGTGCCAGCAGCCTACGACTAGCGGGGCTTAAGGATACGCAGTATTTT
>TRBV19|TRBJ2-1|.|.
CASSIGSGMEQFF
TGTGCCAGTAGTATAGGATCGGGGATGGAGCAGTTCTTC
>TRBV2|TRBJ2-6|TRBD1|.
CARATGSGANVLTF
TGTGCCAGGGCGACAGGGTCTGGGGCCAACGTCCTGACTTTC
>TRBV7-9|TRBJ2-3|.|.
CASSFYTDTQYF
TGTGCCAGCAGCTTTTATACAGATACGCAGTATTTT
>TRBV6-5|TRBJ2-1|TRBD2|once
CASSYTGLAGGNEQFF
TGTGCCAGCAGTTACACGGGACTAGCGGGGGGGAATGAGCAGTTCTTC
>TRBV27|TRBJ2-7|.|.
CASSIGVPSYEQYF
TGTGCCAGCAGTATAGGGGTCCCCTCCTACGAGCAGTACTTC
>TRBV28|TRBJ2-5|.|.
CASSLSRERQETQYF
TGTGCCAGCAGTTTATCCCGGGAGCGGCAGGAGACCCAGTACTTC
>TRBV9|TRBJ1-2|TRBD1|.
CASSAHTGENYGYTF
TGTGCCAGCAGCGCACACACAGGGGAAAACTATGGCTACACCTTC
>TRBV28|TRBJ2-7|TRBD1|once
CASSDPTGGDYEQYF
TGTGCCAGCAGTGATCCGACAGGGGGCGACTACGAGCAGTACTTC
>TRBV4-2|TRBJ1-5|.|.
CASSQDLSRAPQHF
TGTGCCAGCAGCCAAGATCTAAGCAGGGCGCCCCAGCATTTT
>TRBV12-5|TRBJ2-3|.|.
CASGYREGPADTDTQYF
TGTGCTAGTGGTTACAGGGAGGGACCAGCGGACACAGATACGCAGTATTTT
>TRBV6-5|TRBJ2-7|TRBD2|.
CASSKLAGPTYEQYF
TGTGCCAGCAGCAAACTAGCGGGACCAACCTACGAGCAGTACTTC
>TRBV5-6|TRBJ2-1|TRBD1|.
CASSGKGQGAIDEQFF
TGTGCCAGCAGCGGTAAGGGACAGGGGGCGATCGATGAGCAGTTCTTC
>TRBV7-8|TRBJ2-5|TRBD2|.
CASIWRTSGNQETQYF
TGTGCCAGCATTTGGAGGACTAGCGGTAACCAAGAGACCCAGTACTTC
>TRBV7-9|TRBJ1-2|TRBD1|.
CASSLPLTGGNGYTF
TGTGCCAGCAGCTTACCCCTGACAGGGGGTAATGGCTACACCTTC
>TRBV6-6|TRBJ2-3|TRBD1|.
CASSKGQQLADTQYF
TGTGCCAGCAGCAAGGGACAGCAATTAGCAGATACGCAGTATTTT
>TRBV10-3|TRBJ1-6|.|.
CAISEQPHGNSPLHF
TGTGCCATCAGTGAACAGCCCCATGGAAATTCACCCCTCCACTTT
>TRBV7-2|TRBJ2-2|.|.
CASSYPPAGSNTGELFF
TGTGCCAGCAGCTACCCTCCGGCGGGCTCGAACACCGGGGAGCTGTTTTTT
>TRBV7-9|TRBJ2-2|.|.
CASSRLGSKQNTGELFF
TGTGCCAGCAGCCGCTTGGGCAGTAAACAGAACACCGGGGAGCTGTTTTTT
>TRBV24-1|TRBJ2-1|TRBD2|.
CATSDRFRGAGGGSYNEQFF
TGTGCCACCAGTGATCGGTTCCGGGGGGCGGGAGGAGGCTCCTACAATGAGCAGTTCTTC
>TRBV7-9|TRBJ2-1|TRBD1|few
CASSRPSGTGLNEQFF
TGTGCCAGCAGTCGCCCCTCCGGGACAGGGCTCAATGAGCAGTTCTTC
>TRBV5-6|TRBJ1-2|.|.
CASSLQGIADYGYTF
TGTGCCAGCAGCTTGCAGGGCATAGCAGACTATGGCTACACCTTC
>TRBV27|TRBJ1-4|TRBD1|.
CASSTPGQPNEKLFF
TGTGCCAGCAGTACACCGGGACAGCCTAATGAAAAACTGTTTTTT
>TRBV28|TRBJ2-1|TRBD2|.
CASSFLAGGYNEQFF
TGTGCCAGCAGTTTCCTAGCGGGAGGATACAATGAGCAGTTCTTC
>TRBV29-1|TRBJ2-5|.|.
CSVAPVLQETQYF
TGCAGCGTTGCTCCGGTGTTACAAGAGACCCAGTACTTC
>TRBV5-4|TRBJ1-1|TRBD1|.
CASSLPGQPNTEAFF
TGTGCCAGCAGCTTACCGGGACAGCCCAACACTGAAGCTTTCTTT
>TRBV6-5|TRBJ1-1|.|.
CASSPRQNTEAFF
TGTGCCAGCAGTCCCAGACAAAACACTGAAGCTTTCTTT
>TRBV27|TRBJ2-2|.|.
CASSSTGTGELFF
TGTGCCAGCAGTTCTACAGGCACCGGGGAGCTGTTTTTT
>TRBV6-2/TRBV6-3|TRBJ2-1|.|.
CASSHLEEGYNEQFF
TGTGCCAGCAGTCACCTAGAGGAGGGATACAATGAGCAGTTCTTC
>TRBV28|TRBJ1-1|.|.
CASSPRGTRGKTEAFF
TGTGCCAGCAGTCCGCGGGGGACAAGGGGGAAAACTGAAGCTTTCTTT
>TRBV7-6|TRBJ2-1|.|.
CASSHSLPLNEQFF
TGTGCCAGCAGCCATAGCCTACCCCTCAATGAGCAGTTCTTC
>TRBV19|TRBJ1-3|.|.
CASSAGGSSGNTIYF
TGTGCCAGTAGTGCGGGGGGAAGCTCTGGAAACACCATATATTTT
>TRBV3-1/TRBV3-2|TRBJ2-7|TRBD1|.
CASSPTRDRRSYEQYF
TGTGCCAGCAGCCCCACACGGGACAGGCGATCCTACGAGCAGTACTTC
>TRBV3-1/TRBV3-2|TRBJ1-6|.|once
CASSQVRVSSYNSPLHF
TGTGCCAGCAGCCAAGTCCGCGTTAGCTCCTATAATTCACCCCTCCACTTT
>TRBV4-1|TRBJ1-6|TRBD1|.
CASSQVLIRQGNNSPLHF
TGCGCCAGCAGCCAAGTGCTGATTCGACAGGGAAATAATTCACCCCTCCACTTT
>TRBV19|TRBJ2-6|.|.
CASSTGSGANVLTF
TGTGCCAGTAGTACAGGCTCTGGGGCCAACGTCCTGACTTTC
>TRBV11-2|TRBJ2-3|.|.
CASSSSTDTQYF
TGTGCCAGCAGCTCTAGCACAGATACGCAGTATTTT
>TRBV28|TRBJ1-1|.|.
CASSFNRDTEAFF
TGTGCCAGCAGTTTCAACAGGGACACTGAAGCTTTCTTT
>TRBV5-1|TRBJ1-1|.|.
CASSLQGDTEAFF
TGCGCCAGCAGCCTCCAGGGCGACACTGAAGCTTTCTTT
>TRBV18|TRBJ1-4|.|.
CASSPAVNEKLFF
TGTGCCAGCTCACCAGCAGTGAATGAAAAACTGTTTTTT
>TRBV11-2|TRBJ1-2|.|.
CASSRLDSSLGYTF
TGTGCCAGCAGCCGATTGGACAGCTCTCTGGGCTACACCTTC
>TRBV5-4|TRBJ2-7|TRBD2|.
CASSPLAGRAYEQYF
TGTGCCAGCAGCCCATTAGCGGGTAGGGCCTACGAGCAGTACTTC
>TRBV7-2|TRBJ1-1|.|.
CASSDSRVTEAFF
TGTGCCAGCAGCGACAGCAGGGTAACTGAAGCTTTCTTT
>TRBV9|TRBJ1-2|TRBD1|.
CASSVSGQGDWYTF
TGTGCCAGCAGCGTATCGGGACAGGGTGATTGGTACACCTTC
>TRBV6-5|TRBJ1-1|TRBD1|.
CASLHSGTVNTEAFF
TGTGCCAGCCTACACTCCGGGACAGTGAACACTGAAGCTTTCTTT
>TRBV19|TRBJ2-1|TRBD2|.
CASSITGGDYNEQFF
TGTGCCAGTAGTATTACGGGAGGGGACTACAATGAGCAGTTCTTC